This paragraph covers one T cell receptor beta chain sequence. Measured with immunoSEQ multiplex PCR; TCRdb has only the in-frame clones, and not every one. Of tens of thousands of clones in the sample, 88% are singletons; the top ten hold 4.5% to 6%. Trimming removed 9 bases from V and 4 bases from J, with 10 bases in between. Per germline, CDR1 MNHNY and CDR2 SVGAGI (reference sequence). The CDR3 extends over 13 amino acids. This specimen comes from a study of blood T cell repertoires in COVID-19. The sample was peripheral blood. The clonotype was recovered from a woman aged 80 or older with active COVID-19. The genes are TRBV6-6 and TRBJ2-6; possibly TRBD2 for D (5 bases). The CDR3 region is CASRETGANVLTF. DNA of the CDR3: TGTGCCAGTAGGGAGACCGGGGCCAACGTCCTGACTTTC.